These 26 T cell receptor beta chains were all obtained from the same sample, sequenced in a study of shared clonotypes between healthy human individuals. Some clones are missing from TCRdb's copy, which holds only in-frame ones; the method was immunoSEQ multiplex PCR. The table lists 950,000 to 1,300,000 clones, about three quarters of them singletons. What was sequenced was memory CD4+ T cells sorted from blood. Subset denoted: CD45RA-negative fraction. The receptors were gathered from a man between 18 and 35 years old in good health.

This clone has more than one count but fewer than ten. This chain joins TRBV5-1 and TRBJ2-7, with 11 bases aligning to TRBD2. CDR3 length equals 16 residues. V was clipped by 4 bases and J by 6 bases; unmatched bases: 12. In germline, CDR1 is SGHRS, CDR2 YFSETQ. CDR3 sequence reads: CASSPDSGTSGPEQYF. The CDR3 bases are TGCGCCAGCAGCCCGGATTCCGGGACTAGCGGCCCCGAGCAGTACTTC.

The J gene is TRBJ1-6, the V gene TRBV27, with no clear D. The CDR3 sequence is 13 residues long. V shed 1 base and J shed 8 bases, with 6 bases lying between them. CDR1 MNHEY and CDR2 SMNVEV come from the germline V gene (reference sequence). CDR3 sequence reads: CASSLFQDSPLHF. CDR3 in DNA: TGTGCCAGCAGTTTATTTCAGGATTCACCCCTCCACTTT.

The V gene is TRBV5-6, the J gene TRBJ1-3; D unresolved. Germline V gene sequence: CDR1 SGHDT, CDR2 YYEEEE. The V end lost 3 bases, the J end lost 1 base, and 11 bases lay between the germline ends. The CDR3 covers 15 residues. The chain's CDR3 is CASSSRGRSGNTIYF. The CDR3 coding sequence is TGTGCCAGCAGCTCACGCGGGAGGTCTGGAAACACCATATATTTT.

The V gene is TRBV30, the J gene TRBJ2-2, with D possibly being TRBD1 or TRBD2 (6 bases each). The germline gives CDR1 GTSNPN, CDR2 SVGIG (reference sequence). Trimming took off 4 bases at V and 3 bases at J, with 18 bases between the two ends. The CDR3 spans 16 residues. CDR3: CAWTSWGARDTGELFF. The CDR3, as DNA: TGTGCCTGGACCTCGTGGGGGGCGCGGGACACCGGGGAGCTGTTTTTT. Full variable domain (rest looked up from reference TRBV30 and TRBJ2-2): SQTIHQWPATLVQPVGSPLSLECTVEGTSNPNLYWYRQAAGRGLQLLFYSVGIGQISSEVPQNLSASRPQDRQFILSSKKLLLSDSGFYLCAWTSWGARDTGELFFGEGSRLTVL.

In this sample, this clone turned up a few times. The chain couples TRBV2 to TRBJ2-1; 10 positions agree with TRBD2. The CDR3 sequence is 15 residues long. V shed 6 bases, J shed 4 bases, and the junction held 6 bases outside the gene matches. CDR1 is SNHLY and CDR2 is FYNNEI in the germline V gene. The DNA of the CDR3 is TGTGCCAGCAGGGATAGCGGGGGGTCATACAATGAGCAGTTCTTC. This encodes CASRDSGGSYNEQFF.

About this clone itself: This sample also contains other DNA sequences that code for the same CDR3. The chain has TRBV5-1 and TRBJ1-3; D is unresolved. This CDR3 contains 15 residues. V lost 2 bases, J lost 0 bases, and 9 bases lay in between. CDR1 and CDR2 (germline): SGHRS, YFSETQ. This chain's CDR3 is CASSFDGSSGNTIYF. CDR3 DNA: TGCGCCAGCAGCTTTGACGGGAGCTCTGGAAACACCATATATTTT.

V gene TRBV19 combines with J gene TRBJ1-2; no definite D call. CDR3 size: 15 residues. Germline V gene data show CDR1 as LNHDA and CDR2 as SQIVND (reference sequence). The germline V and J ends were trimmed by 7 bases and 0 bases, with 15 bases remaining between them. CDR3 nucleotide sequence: TGTGCCAGTATTTCCTTAGCGGGAGCTAACTATGGCTACACCTTC. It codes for CASISLAGANYGYTF.

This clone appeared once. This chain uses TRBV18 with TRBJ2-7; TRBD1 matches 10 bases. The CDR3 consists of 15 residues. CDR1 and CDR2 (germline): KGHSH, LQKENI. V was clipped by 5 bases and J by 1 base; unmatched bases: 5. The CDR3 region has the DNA TGTGCCAGCTCAGCGACAGGGGGCAGATCCTACGAGCAGTACTTC. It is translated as CASSATGGRSYEQYF.

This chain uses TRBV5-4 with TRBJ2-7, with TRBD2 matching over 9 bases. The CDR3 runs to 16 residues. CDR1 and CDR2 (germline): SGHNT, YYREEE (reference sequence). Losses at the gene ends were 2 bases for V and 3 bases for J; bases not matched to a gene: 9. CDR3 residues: CASSFGGAGGLYEQYF. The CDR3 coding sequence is TGTGCCAGCAGCTTCGGGGGAGCGGGGGGACTCTACGAGCAGTACTTC.

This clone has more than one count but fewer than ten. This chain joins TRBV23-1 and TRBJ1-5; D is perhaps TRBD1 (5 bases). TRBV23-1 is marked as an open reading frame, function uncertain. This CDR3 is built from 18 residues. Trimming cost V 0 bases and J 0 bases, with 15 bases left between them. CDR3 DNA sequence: TGCGCCAGCAGTCAATCTGGGGACGGCACCCATAGCAATCAGCCCCAGCATTTT. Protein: CASSQSGDGTHSNQPQHF.

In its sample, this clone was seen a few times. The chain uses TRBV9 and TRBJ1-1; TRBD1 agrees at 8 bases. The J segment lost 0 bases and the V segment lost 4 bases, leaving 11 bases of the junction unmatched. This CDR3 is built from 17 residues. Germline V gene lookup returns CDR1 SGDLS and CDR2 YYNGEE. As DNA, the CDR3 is TGTGCCAGCAGCTCAGGGGAGACAGGGGTCATGAACACTGAAGCTTTCTTT. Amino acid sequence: CASSSGETGVMNTEAFF.

DNA for the CDR3: TGTGCCAGCAGTTGGACAGACCAAGAGACCCAGTACTTC. It encodes CASSWTDQETQYF. The gene calls are TRBV2 and TRBJ2-5, with D maybe TRBD1 (6 bases). V was pared by 5 bases and J by 0 bases, with 7 bases between. From germline, CDR1 is SNHLY and CDR2 FYNNEI. The CDR3 has 13 residues.

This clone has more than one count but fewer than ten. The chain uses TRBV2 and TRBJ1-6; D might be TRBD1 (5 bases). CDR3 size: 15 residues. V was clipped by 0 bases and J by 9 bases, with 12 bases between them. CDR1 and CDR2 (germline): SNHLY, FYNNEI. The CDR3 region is CASSEAQGSGSPLHF. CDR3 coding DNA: TGTGCCAGCAGTGAAGCGCAGGGATCGGGTTCACCCCTCCACTTT. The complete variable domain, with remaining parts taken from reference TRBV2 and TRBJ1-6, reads EPEVTQTPSHQVTQMGQEVILRCVPISNHLYFYWYRQILGQKVEFLVSFYNNEISEKSEIFDDQFSVERPDGSNFTLKIRSTKLEDSAMYFCASSEAQGSGSPLHFGNGTRLTVT.

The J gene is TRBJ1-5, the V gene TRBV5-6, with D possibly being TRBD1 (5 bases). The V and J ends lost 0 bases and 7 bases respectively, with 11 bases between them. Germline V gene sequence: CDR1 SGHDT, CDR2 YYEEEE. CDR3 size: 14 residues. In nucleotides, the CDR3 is TGTGCCAGCAGCTTGGGCCAGGGTGGGCAGCCCCAGCATTTT. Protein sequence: CASSLGQGGQPQHF.

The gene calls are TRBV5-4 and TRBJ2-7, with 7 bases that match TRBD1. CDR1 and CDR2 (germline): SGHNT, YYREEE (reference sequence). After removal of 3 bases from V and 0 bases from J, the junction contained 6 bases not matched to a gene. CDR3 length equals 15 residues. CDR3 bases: TGTGCCAGCAGCTCGGGACAGCCGAGCTCCTACGAGCAGTACTTC. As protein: CASSSGQPSSYEQYF.

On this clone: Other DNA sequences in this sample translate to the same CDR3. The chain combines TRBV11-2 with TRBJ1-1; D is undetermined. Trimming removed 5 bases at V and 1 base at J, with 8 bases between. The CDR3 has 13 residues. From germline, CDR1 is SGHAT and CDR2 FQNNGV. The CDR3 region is CASSPRGNTEAFF. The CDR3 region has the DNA TGTGCCAGCAGCCCCCGTGGGAACACTGAAGCTTTCTTT.

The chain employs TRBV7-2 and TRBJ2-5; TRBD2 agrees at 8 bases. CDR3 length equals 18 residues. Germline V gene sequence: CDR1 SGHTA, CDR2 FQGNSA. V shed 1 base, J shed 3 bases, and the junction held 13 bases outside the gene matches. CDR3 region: CASSLETVAGRAKETQYF. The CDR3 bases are TGTGCCAGCAGCTTAGAGACCGTGGCCGGGAGGGCCAAAGAGACCCAGTACTTC.

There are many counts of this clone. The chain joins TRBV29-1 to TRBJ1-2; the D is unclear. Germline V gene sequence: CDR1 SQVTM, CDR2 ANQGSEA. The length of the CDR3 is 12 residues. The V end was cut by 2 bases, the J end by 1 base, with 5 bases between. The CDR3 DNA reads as TGCAGCGTTGAAAAGGGTAACTATGGCTACACCTTC. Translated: CSVEKGNYGYTF.

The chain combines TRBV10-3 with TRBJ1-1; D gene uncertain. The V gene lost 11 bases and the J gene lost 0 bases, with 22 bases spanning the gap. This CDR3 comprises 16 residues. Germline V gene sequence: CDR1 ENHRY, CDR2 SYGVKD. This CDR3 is CAEPCDGQKMNTEAFF. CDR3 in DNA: TGTGCCGAGCCATGTGACGGCCAAAAGATGAACACTGAAGCTTTCTTT.

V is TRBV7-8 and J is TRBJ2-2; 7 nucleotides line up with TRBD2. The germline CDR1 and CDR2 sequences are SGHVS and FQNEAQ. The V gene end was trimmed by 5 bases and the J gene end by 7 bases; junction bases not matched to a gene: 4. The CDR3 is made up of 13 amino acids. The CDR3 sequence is CASSPGLGGELFF. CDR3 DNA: TGTGCCAGCAGCCCCGGACTAGGCGGGGAGCTGTTTTTT.

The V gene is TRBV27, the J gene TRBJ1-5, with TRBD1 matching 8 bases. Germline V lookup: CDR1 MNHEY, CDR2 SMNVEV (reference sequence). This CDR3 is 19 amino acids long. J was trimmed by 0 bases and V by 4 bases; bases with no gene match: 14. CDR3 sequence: CASSWGADRGPLSNQPQHF. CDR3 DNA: TGTGCCAGCAGTTGGGGGGCCGACAGGGGACCGCTTAGCAATCAGCCCCAGCATTTT.

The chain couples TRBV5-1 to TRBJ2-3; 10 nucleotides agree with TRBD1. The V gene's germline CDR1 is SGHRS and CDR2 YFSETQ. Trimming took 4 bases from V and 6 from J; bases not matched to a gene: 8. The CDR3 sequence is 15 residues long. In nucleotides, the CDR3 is TGCGCCAGCAGCCAAAGACAGGGGGCGCAGGATACGCAGTATTTT. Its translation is CASSQRQGAQDTQYF. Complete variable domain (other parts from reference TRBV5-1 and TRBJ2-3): KAGVTQTPRYLIKTRGQQVTLSCSPISGHRSVSWYQQTPGQGLQFLFEYFSETQRNKGNFPGRFSGRQFSNSRSEMNVSTLELGDSALYLCASSQRQGAQDTQYFGPGTRLTVL.

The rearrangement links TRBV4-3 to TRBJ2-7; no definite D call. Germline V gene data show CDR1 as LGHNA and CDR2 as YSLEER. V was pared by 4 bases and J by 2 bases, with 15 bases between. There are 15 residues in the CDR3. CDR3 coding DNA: TGCGCCAGCAGCCGGGCGACTGGGAAAGCCTACGAGCAGTACTTC. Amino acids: CASSRATGKAYEQYF.

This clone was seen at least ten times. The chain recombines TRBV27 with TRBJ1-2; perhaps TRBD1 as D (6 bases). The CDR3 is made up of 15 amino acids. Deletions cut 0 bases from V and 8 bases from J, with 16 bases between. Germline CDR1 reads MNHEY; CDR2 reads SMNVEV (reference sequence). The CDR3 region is CASSLSSGAAGGYTF. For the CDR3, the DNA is TGTGCCAGCAGTTTATCGTCAGGGGCTGCGGGAGGCTACACCTTC.

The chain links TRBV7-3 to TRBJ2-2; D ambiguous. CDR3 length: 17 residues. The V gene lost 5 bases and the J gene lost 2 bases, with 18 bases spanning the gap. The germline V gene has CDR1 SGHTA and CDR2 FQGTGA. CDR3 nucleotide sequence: TGTGCCAGCAGCCAAAATTCACGCGGCTTTAACACCGGGGAGCTGTTTTTT. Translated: CASSQNSRGFNTGELFF.

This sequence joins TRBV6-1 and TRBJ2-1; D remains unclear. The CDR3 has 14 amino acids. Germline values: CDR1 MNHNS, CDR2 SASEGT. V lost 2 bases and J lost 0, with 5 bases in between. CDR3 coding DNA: TGTGCCAGCAGTGAACAAAGCTCCTACAATGAGCAGTTCTTC. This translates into CASSEQSSYNEQFF.